Each of the 19 T cell receptor beta chains below was sequenced from the same sample in a study of technical replicates of blood from a handful of donors. Some clones are missing from TCRdb's copy, which holds only in-frame ones; the method was immunoSEQ multiplex PCR. Seen here are approximately 64,000 clones, 86% observed once, and the top ten hold approximately 5.1%. Sequencing was carried out using PBMCs. The receptor source for this set is a human donor in good health. Some clones in this sample may be carry-over from other donors' samples.

The chain links TRBV30 to TRBJ2-6; 9 bases line up with TRBD1. The CDR3 extends over 17 amino acids. Germline V gives CDR1 GTSNPN, CDR2 SVGIG (reference sequence). With V trimmed by 8 bases and J by 2 bases, 13 bases remained unmatched. The CDR3 region has the DNA TGTGCCGGAAACCGGGACAGGGTAAGGACTGGGGCCAACGTCCTGACTTTC. This encodes CAGNRDRVRTGANVLTF.

Of note for this clone: Relative to the germline gene, one junction end is altered; a read error may explain this. The gene calls are TRBV10-3 and TRBJ1-2, with D tentatively TRBD1 (5 bases). CDR1 ENHRY and CDR2 SYGVKD come from the germline V gene. The CDR3 is 10 residues long. The DNA for the CDR3 is TGTGCCATCAGTGACAGGGTCTTCTCCTTC. Protein sequence: CAISDRVFSF.

The chain joins TRBV4-1 to TRBJ2-3; weak D call: TRBD2 (5 bases). The CDR3 has 16 residues. V gave up 1 base and J gave up 1 base, with 12 bases separating them. The germline CDR1 and CDR2 sequences are MGHRA and YSYEKL. DNA for the CDR3: TGCGCCAGCAGCCAAGCCCGACTACAACGCACAGATACGCAGTATTTT. Its translation: CASSQARLQRTDTQYF.

With respect to this clone: An end of the junction differs from the germline gene, which may be a read error. The chain links TRBV2 to TRBJ2-1; D may be TRBD2 (6 bases). CDR1 and CDR2 from the germline V gene are SNHLY and FYNNEI. There are 12 residues in the CDR3. This CDR3 reads CASSEKLAPGIF. The CDR3 DNA sequence: TGTGCCAGCAGTGAGAAACTAGCTCCGGGGATCTTC.

The CDR3 DNA is TGTGCCAGCAGCGAGGGACTAGCCAATGAGCAGTTCTTC. Protein sequence: CASSEGLANEQFF. The gene calls are TRBV9 and TRBJ2-1, with TRBD2 identical over 9 bases. Germline V gives CDR1 SGDLS, CDR2 YYNGEE. Trimming at V came to 3 bases and at J to 6 bases, leaving 1 base not matched to a gene. The CDR3 loop spans 13 amino acids.

The chain carries TRBV7-8 and TRBJ1-3; the D gene is possibly TRBD1 (5 bases). V was shortened by 1 base and J by 4 bases, with 8 bases between the two germline ends. In germline, CDR1 is SGHVS, CDR2 FQNEAQ. This CDR3 is 14 amino acids long. CDR3 protein: CASSLGGWGNTIYF. CDR3 in DNA: TGTGCCAGCAGCTTAGGGGGCTGGGGAAACACCATATATTTT.

The genes are TRBV29-1 and TRBJ2-1; 8 bases align to TRBD2. CDR3 length equals 12 residues. V gave up 7 bases and J gave up 6 bases; unmatched junction bases: 5. The germline gives CDR1 SQVTM, CDR2 ANQGSEA. Written as DNA, the CDR3 is TGCAGCGCACTAGCGGTAGGCAATGAGCAGTTCTTC. This encodes CSALAVGNEQFF.

This chain uses TRBV4-2 with TRBJ2-7; 9 bases align to TRBD2. V trimming: 6 bases; J trimming: 5 bases; junction bases outside the gene matches: 11. This CDR3 is built from 15 residues. From germline, CDR1 is LGHNA and CDR2 YNFKEQ. As DNA, the CDR3 is TGTGCCAGCAGGTACTCGCCTAGCGGGAACGACGAGCAGTACTTC. Its protein is CASRYSPSGNDEQYF.

This clone occurred once. The chain combines TRBV11-3 with TRBJ2-7; a possible D gene is TRBD1 (6 bases). This CDR3 comprises 13 residues. Between the trimmed V and J ends, which lost 4 bases and 1 base, there was a span of 8 bases. Looked up from germline, CDR1 is SGHNT and CDR2 is YENEEA. The chain's CDR3 is CASSSTGSYEQYF. For the CDR3, the DNA is TGTGCCAGCAGCTCAACAGGGTCCTACGAGCAGTACTTC.

The chain uses TRBV9 and TRBJ2-3; possibly TRBD2 for D (5 bases). This CDR3 comprises 17 residues. V was pared by 1 base and J by 2 bases, with 17 bases between. CDR1 is SGDLS and CDR2 is YYNGEE in the germline V gene. CDR3 region: CASSVSRTAMNTDTQYF. As DNA, the CDR3 is TGTGCCAGCAGCGTAAGTCGGACTGCAATGAACACAGATACGCAGTATTTT.

V usage is TRBV11-3 and J usage is TRBJ2-2, with TRBD2 identical over 7 bases. Germline values: CDR1 SGHNT, CDR2 YENEEA. CDR3 length: 13 amino acids. Trimming cost V 5 bases and J 7 bases; bases outside gene matches: 4. Here the CDR3 DNA reads TGTGCCAGCAGCCGGGAGGAGGGCGGGGAGCTGTTTTTT. It translates to CASSREEGGELFF. The variable domain in full, completed from reference TRBV11-3 and TRBJ2-2, reads EAGVVQSPRYKIIEKKQPVAFWCNPISGHNTLYWYLQNLGQGPELLIRYENEEAVDDSQLPKDRFSAERLKGVDSTLKIQPAELGDSAVYLCASSREEGGELFFGEGSRLTVL.

The rearrangement links TRBV2 to TRBJ2-2; D is possibly TRBD1 (6 bases). Germline loops: CDR1 SNHLY, CDR2 FYNNEI. CDR3 length: 15 residues. The V gene lost 6 bases and the J gene lost 2 bases, with 13 bases spanning the gap. The DNA of the CDR3 is TGTGCCAGCAGCGAACGCAGGGGCAACACCGGGGAGCTGTTTTTT. It codes for CASSERRGNTGELFF.

The rearrangement links TRBV5-1 to TRBJ1-2; no clear D gene. Germline V gene data show CDR1 as SGHRS and CDR2 as YFSETQ. CDR3 length: 13 residues. Trimming shortened V by 5 bases and J by 7 bases, and 15 bases separated the two germline ends. The CDR3 nucleotides are TGCGCCAGCAGACAAGGTTTAGAGGGTGGCTACACCTTC. It translates to CASRQGLEGGYTF.

This rearrangement joins TRBV5-4 to TRBJ1-2; 7 nucleotides agree with TRBD1. Germline values: CDR1 SGHNT, CDR2 YYREEE (reference sequence). The CDR3 loop spans 14 amino acids. The V and J ends lost 0 bases and 8 bases, in that order; junction bases with no gene match: 7. DNA for the CDR3: TGTGCCAGCAGCTTGGGGACAGGATCTTGGGGCTACACCTTC. Amino acids: CASSLGTGSWGYTF.

The rearrangement links TRBV7-9 to TRBJ1-2; 8 bases fit TRBD1. V dropped 5 bases and J dropped 8; count of bases not matched to a gene: 7. The germline CDR1 and CDR2 sequences are SEHNR and FQNEAQ (reference sequence). The CDR3 length is 13 residues. CDR3 nucleotide sequence: TGTGCCAGCAGCCTAGGGACAGGTCGGGGCTACACCTTC. This translates into CASSLGTGRGYTF.

This chain joins TRBV7-7 and TRBJ1-5; D is undetermined. This CDR3 contains 19 residues. V shed 5 bases and J shed 0 bases, with 23 bases lying between them. Per the germline V gene, CDR1 is SSHAT and CDR2 is FNYEAQ (reference sequence). In DNA, the CDR3 is TGTGCCAGCAGCCTAAGACACCGAACGGCGCCATATAGCAATCAGCCCCAGCATTTT. It translates to CASSLRHRTAPYSNQPQHF.

The rearrangement joins TRBV7-2 to TRBJ2-1, with 9 bases identical to TRBD2. The trim removed 5 bases at V and 1 base at J, leaving 6 bases unmatched. Germline values: CDR1 SGHTA, CDR2 FQGNSA. The CDR3 runs to 16 residues. CDR3 residues: CASSQRAGGSYNEQFF. The CDR3 region has the DNA TGTGCCAGCAGCCAGCGTGCGGGAGGGTCCTACAATGAGCAGTTCTTC.

The V call is TRBV29-1, the J call TRBJ2-5; perhaps TRBD1 as D (7 bases). Per germline, CDR1 SQVTM and CDR2 ANQGSEA. V was pared by 1 base and J by 4 bases, with 13 bases between. This CDR3 region has 14 residues. The CDR3: CSVEGWQGGETQYF. Written as DNA, the CDR3 is TGCAGCGTTGAAGGCTGGCAGGGGGGAGAGACCCAGTACTTC.

The V and J genes are TRBV29-1 and TRBJ2-1, with TRBD2 matching over 14 bases. The CDR3 runs 13 residues. Trimming at V came to 7 bases and at J to 13 bases, leaving 9 bases not matched to a gene. Germline V gene lookup returns CDR1 SQVTM and CDR2 ANQGSEA. The CDR3 here is CSAPGLAGVIQFF. The CDR3 nucleotides read TGCAGCGCTCCGGGACTAGCGGGAGTGATACAGTTCTTC.